The clone carrying this T cell receptor beta chain has at least ten counts. The time point denotes: newly diagnosed GD, antithyroid drugs for less than 3 months. The TCR library used RNA extracted from PBMCs. This entry comes from a study of regulatory T cells in long-lasting Graves disease. In building TCR beta libraries, iRepertoire HTBI primers were used together with Arm-PCR of CDR3 regions. TCRdb redid the calling of the multiplex PCR reads with MiXCR, one entry per CDR3 protein. The sample carries hundreds of thousands of distinct CDR3 sequences, 13% recorded once. Looked up from germline, CDR1 is MNHEY and CDR2 is SMNVEV (reference sequence). Germline trimming cut 8 bases from V and 2 bases from J; bases unmatched to any gene: 13. The CDR3 consists of 17 residues. Another study also made use of these data, one on T cells in Graves' hyperthyroidism and ophthalmopathy.

The chain combines TRBV27 with TRBJ1-5; 9 positions agree with TRBD1. The starting material was peripheral blood mononuclear cells (PBMCs), obtained at new diagnosis, from a patient treated with antithyroid drugs. This sequence originates from a man in his thirties or forties with Graves disease. The CDR3 sequence: CASLTRATGGGNQPQHF. Here the CDR3 DNA reads TGTGCCAGCCTGACACGGGCGACAGGGGGGGGCAATCAGCCCCAGCATTTT.